A single sample gave rise to the 6 T cell receptor beta chains below, sequenced in a study of shared T cell receptors in the human thymus. Assay: immunoSEQ multiplex PCR; the TCRdb copy retains only in-frame clones and omits some. The data show some 660,000 clones, more than 75% seen once. These records were also assigned to another study, of human thymus T cells.

The sequencing input was thymocytes. The source is a boy less than two years old with a congenital heart defect.

Details on this clone: The junction departs from germline at one end; a sequencing error may be responsible. The gene calls are TRBV2 and TRBJ1-1; no definite D call. Germline CDR1 reads SNHLY; CDR2 reads FYNNEI. The CDR3 loop spans 9 amino acids. CDR3 in DNA: TGTGCCAGCAGTGGAGGTGCTATCTTT. Protein sequence: CASSGGAIF. The full variable domain, with the rest looked up from reference TRBV2 and TRBJ1-1, is EPEVTQTPSHQVTQMGQEVILRCVPISNHLYFYWYRQILGQKVEFLVSFYNNEISEKSEIFDDQFSVERPDGSNFTLKIRSTKLEDSAMYFCASSGGAIFGQGTRLTVV.

V gene TRBV27 combines with J gene TRBJ2-2; weak D call: TRBD1 (5 bases). The CDR3 has 17 amino acids. Trimming cost V 3 bases and J 4 bases, with 18 bases left between them. CDR1 MNHEY and CDR2 SMNVEV come from the germline V gene (reference sequence). CDR3 nucleotides: TGTGCCAGCAGTTTGCTCGGGCACTTGGACACCACCGGGGAGCTGTTTTTT. Amino acids: CASSLLGHLDTTGELFF.

The CDR3 coding sequence is TGTGCCAGCAGCTTACGGGGGAAGAACACTGAAGCTTTCTTT. This gives the protein CASSLRGKNTEAFF. This chain connects TRBV11-2 to TRBJ1-1, with a possible D match to TRBD1 (5 bases). V lost 2 bases to trimming and J lost 1 base, with 8 bases between them. The CDR3 length is 14 residues. Germline V gives CDR1 SGHAT, CDR2 FQNNGV.

The chain carries TRBV4-3 and TRBJ2-1; TRBD2 matches 9 bases. The V segment lost 0 bases and the J segment 9 bases; nucleotides outside the gene matches: 9. Germline V gene data show CDR1 as LGHNA and CDR2 as YSLEER. The CDR3 covers 16 residues. CDR3 DNA sequence: TGCGCCAGCAGCCAAGATCTGGGCGGGAGGGGAAGTGAGCAGTTCTTC. It codes for CASSQDLGGRGSEQFF.

The chain carries TRBV25-1 and TRBJ2-3, with D perhaps TRBD1 (5 bases). The CDR3 is made up of 15 amino acids. Trimming stripped 1 base from V and 4 bases from J, with 12 bases between. CDR1 MGHDK and CDR2 SYGVNS come from the germline V gene. The CDR3 region is CASSESQGFADTQYF. The CDR3 region has the DNA TGTGCCAGCAGTGAATCTCAGGGTTTCGCAGATACGCAGTATTTT.

As DNA, the CDR3 is TGCGCCAGCAGCCAGTCCAGGAACTATGGCTACACCTTC. It specifies CASSQSRNYGYTF. The chain is built from TRBV5-1 and TRBJ1-2; no reliable D call. Germline V gene sequence: CDR1 SGHRS, CDR2 YFSETQ. The CDR3 covers 13 residues. V lost 4 bases and J lost 2, with 9 bases in between.